A single sample is the source of the 31 T cell receptor beta chains below, sequenced in a study of cytomegalovirus exposure and HLA in healthy donors. The PCR used 60 Vbeta and 13 Jbeta primers. Method: immunoSEQ multiplex PCR; TCRdb's copy keeps in-frame clones and lacks some. Of 55,000 to 80,000 clones detected, roughly 70% appear once; the ten largest clones hold around 11%. Sequenced: PBMCs. These receptors all come from an older man in good health and CMV-seronegative.

The CDR3 DNA is TGTGCCAGCAGCCCTGAGCCGGGGGGGCTTAAGTTCTTC. Translating gives CASSPEPGGLKFF. V usage is TRBV7-2 and J usage is TRBJ2-1; 8 bases map to TRBD2. The CDR3 loop spans 13 amino acids. The junction had 11 bases not matched to a gene; V was cut back by 5 bases and J by 14 bases. Germline CDR1 SGHTA, CDR2 FQGNSA.

The chain combines TRBV7-2 with TRBJ2-5, with 10 bases lining up with TRBD2. Looked up from germline, CDR1 is SGHTA and CDR2 is FQGNSA. The CDR3 extends over 15 amino acids. Germline trimming cut 5 bases from V and 3 bases from J; bases unmatched to any gene: 6. The CDR3 DNA reads as TGTGCCAGCAGCACGATAGCGGGAGGTGAAGAGACCCAGTACTTC. Translated, it gives CASSTIAGGEETQYF.

The V and J genes are TRBV13 and TRBJ2-1; D might be TRBD2 (5 bases). The CDR3 is made up of 15 amino acids. Per the germline V gene, CDR1 is PRHDT and CDR2 is FYEKMQ (reference sequence). V was shortened by 7 bases and J by 7 bases, with 20 bases between the two germline ends. This chain's CDR3 is CASNKRTGFANEQFF. The CDR3 nucleotides are TGTGCCAGCAATAAGAGGACTGGCTTTGCGAATGAGCAGTTCTTC.

The chain has TRBV5-3 and TRBJ2-5; 12 bases align to TRBD1. TRBV5-3 is an open reading frame whose function is uncertain. The CDR3 is 15 amino acids. Trimming took 5 bases from V and 11 from J; bases not matched to a gene: 13. The CDR3 sequence: CARRAGQGADGEQYF. The CDR3 coding sequence is TGTGCCAGAAGAGCGGGACAGGGGGCGGATGGGGAGCAGTACTTC.

The chain combines TRBV10-2 with TRBJ2-5; D possibly corresponds to TRBD2 (5 bases). The V end lost 3 bases, the J end lost 4 bases, and 15 bases lay between the germline ends. The germline V gene encodes CDR1 WSHSY and CDR2 SAAADI. There are 15 residues in the CDR3. The CDR3 is CASSDISPGGETQYF. The CDR3 coding sequence is TGCGCCAGCAGTGACATAAGTCCAGGAGGAGAGACCCAGTACTTC.

The rearrangement uses TRBV6-1 and TRBJ1-5; D is unresolved. The ends were cut back, 5 bases at V and 2 bases at J, with 10 bases in the middle. The CDR3 extends over 14 amino acids. Germline CDR1 reads MNHNS; CDR2 reads SASEGT. Written as DNA, the CDR3 is TGTGCCAGCAGTACCGTGGAGGGCAATCAGCCCCAGCATTTT. This encodes CASSTVEGNQPQHF.

This clone appeared a few times. The chain combines TRBV7-9 with TRBJ2-2; TRBD1 aligns across 9 bases. CDR1 and CDR2 from the germline V gene are SEHNR and FQNEAQ (reference sequence). V lost 4 bases, J lost 5 bases, and 17 bases stayed unmatched. The CDR3 loop spans 19 amino acids. The CDR3 spells CASSSPGQGSMWSTGELFF. In nucleotides, the CDR3 is TGTGCCAGCAGCTCCCCGGGACAGGGCTCGATGTGGTCGACCGGGGAGCTGTTTTTT.

The rearrangement uses TRBV7-2 and TRBJ2-5; 7 nucleotides line up with TRBD1. V was pared by 5 bases and J by 5 bases, with 8 bases of the junction left unmatched. The CDR3 loop spans 14 amino acids. Germline V lookup: CDR1 SGHTA, CDR2 FQGNSA. The CDR3 DNA reads TGTGCCAGCAGCCAGGGGACAGCCTACGAGACCCAGTACTTC. Protein sequence: CASSQGTAYETQYF.

This clone has just a few counts. The chain combines TRBV28 with TRBJ2-5; TRBD1 agrees at 11 bases. The CDR3 spans 14 residues. With V trimmed by 5 bases and J by 7 bases, 6 bases remained unmatched. The germline CDR1 and CDR2 sequences are MDHEN and SYDVKM. CDR3 residues: CASSRTGGGGTQYF. For the CDR3, the DNA is TGTGCCAGCAGTCGGACAGGGGGCGGGGGGACCCAGTACTTC.

This sequence joins TRBV30 and TRBJ2-1; 12 bases match TRBD1. V was clipped by 3 bases and J by 8 bases; unmatched bases: 5. This CDR3 has 14 residues. Germline V gene lookup returns CDR1 GTSNPN and CDR2 SVGIG (reference sequence). The CDR3 DNA reads TGTGCCTGGAGCGGGACAGGGGGCTCGCATGAGCAGTTCTTC. Protein product: CAWSGTGGSHEQFF.

The chain's CDR3 is CAWKQGYNSPLHF. CDR3 nucleotides: TGTGCCTGGAAACAGGGGTATAATTCACCCCTCCACTTT. The chain is built from TRBV30 and TRBJ1-6; 7 bases align to TRBD1. After removal of 4 bases from V and 4 bases from J, the junction contained 1 base not matched to a gene. This CDR3 has 13 residues. Looked up from germline, CDR1 is GTSNPN and CDR2 is SVGIG (reference sequence).

The rearrangement links TRBV10-1 to TRBJ2-3, with 7 bases fitting TRBD1. V shed 6 bases and J 10 bases; nucleotides not matched to a gene: 7. The length of the CDR3 is 12 residues. The germline CDR1 and CDR2 sequences are WNHNN and SYGVQD (reference sequence). The CDR3 is CASSPGQLAQYF. CDR3 bases: TGCGCCAGCAGCCCGGGACAGTTGGCGCAGTATTTT.

This clone was seen only once. The chain has TRBV27 and TRBJ2-7, with a tentative D call TRBD2 (5 bases). CDR3 size: 13 residues. Trimming took off 6 bases at V and 3 bases at J, with 12 bases between the two ends. Germline V gene lookup returns CDR1 MNHEY and CDR2 SMNVEV (reference sequence). CDR3 sequence reads: CASSRRGGYEQYF. The CDR3 DNA sequence: TGTGCCAGCAGCCGCCGCGGAGGCTACGAGCAGTACTTC.

In its sample, this clone was seen a few times. The chain has TRBV4-3 and TRBJ1-1; TRBD1 matches at 7 bases. The CDR3 covers 13 residues. Trimming at V came to 4 bases and at J to 3 bases, leaving 2 bases not matched to a gene. Germline lookup yields CDR1 LGHNA and CDR2 YSLEER. The CDR3 loop is CASSRTGDTEAFF. The CDR3 DNA follows: TGCGCCAGCAGCCGGACAGGTGACACTGAAGCTTTCTTT.

The J gene is TRBJ1-6, the V gene TRBV19; D ambiguous. CDR3 length: 14 residues. Germline V gene lookup returns CDR1 LNHDA and CDR2 SQIVND (reference sequence). Trimming stripped 4 bases from V and 5 bases from J, with 9 bases between. CDR3 sequence reads: CASSTGGHNSPLHF. CDR3 nucleotide sequence: TGTGCCAGTAGTACGGGTGGTCATAATTCACCCCTCCACTTT.

The V call is TRBV19, the J call TRBJ2-5; tentatively, D is TRBD1 (6 bases). The length of the CDR3 is 15 residues. V lost 5 bases to trimming and J lost 7 bases, with 20 bases between them. The V gene's germline CDR1 is LNHDA and CDR2 SQIVND (reference sequence). The CDR3 loop reads CASSPEAVLGGTQYF. The CDR3 region has the DNA TGTGCCAGTAGTCCAGAGGCCGTCCTAGGGGGGACCCAGTACTTC. Together with reference TRBV19 and TRBJ2-5, the CDR3 gives the full variable domain: DGGITQSPKYLFRKEGQNVTLSCEQNLNHDAMYWYRQDPGQGLRLIYYSQIVNDFQKGDIAEGYSVSREKKESFPLTVTSAQKNPTAFYLCASSPEAVLGGTQYFGPGTRLLVL.

The J gene is TRBJ2-7, the V gene TRBV6-1; D is perhaps TRBD1 (5 bases). Trimming removed 6 bases at V and 7 bases at J, with 16 bases between. CDR1 and CDR2 (germline): MNHNS, SASEGT. CDR3 length: 13 residues. CDR3 amino acids: CASRRPDSYEQYF. The DNA for the CDR3 is TGTGCCAGCAGGCGACCCGACAGTTATGAGCAGTACTTC.

The chain joins TRBV30 to TRBJ2-7; D may be TRBD2 (5 bases). CDR1 and CDR2 (germline): GTSNPN, SVGIG (reference sequence). V lost 0 bases to trimming and J lost 0 bases, with 12 bases between them. The CDR3 covers 15 residues. For the CDR3, the DNA is TGTGCCTGGAGTGTCCCTTGGAGGAGCTCCTACGAGCAGTACTTC. It translates to CAWSVPWRSSYEQYF. Variable domain in full (rest from reference TRBV30 and TRBJ2-7): SQTIHQWPATLVQPVGSPLSLECTVEGTSNPNLYWYRQAAGRGLQLLFYSVGIGQISSEVPQNLSASRPQDRQFILSSKKLLLSDSGFYLCAWSVPWRSSYEQYFGPGTRLTVT.

This rearrangement joins TRBV2 to TRBJ2-7; the D gene is possibly TRBD1 (6 bases). The CDR3 has 15 amino acids. The germline V and J ends were trimmed by 2 bases and 3 bases, with 14 bases remaining between them. The V gene's germline CDR1 is SNHLY and CDR2 FYNNEI. Written as DNA, the CDR3 is TGTGCCAGCAGTGAAACTCGCCGAGGGGGCTACGAGCAGTACTTC. This codes for CASSETRRGGYEQYF.

The chain combines TRBV4-1 with TRBJ2-3; 10 bases are shared with TRBD2. The germline CDR1 and CDR2 sequences are MGHRA and YSYEKL. V shed 1 base and J 4 bases; nucleotides not matched to a gene: 2. This CDR3 comprises 15 residues. The CDR3 coding sequence is TGCGCCAGCAGCCAAGGAGCGGGAGGGCCAGATACGCAGTATTTT. Translating gives CASSQGAGGPDTQYF.

DNA for the CDR3: TGTGCCAGCAGCCTACATGGCGGGGGAGGGTCCGAAGCTTTCTTT. As protein: CASSLHGGGGSEAFF. The chain joins TRBV7-9 to TRBJ1-1, with D perhaps matching TRBD1 (5 bases). Trimming took off 5 bases at V and 8 bases at J, with 21 bases between the two ends. The CDR3 totals 15 residues. The germline V gene encodes CDR1 SEHNR and CDR2 FQNEAQ (reference sequence).

The chain carries TRBV28 and TRBJ1-1; the match to TRBD1 covers 7 bases. The CDR3 has 14 amino acids. Germline-derived CDR1 and CDR2 are MDHEN and SYDVKM. With 6 bases clipped from V and 5 bases from J, the junction kept 9 bases outside the gene matches. Here the CDR3 reads CASRATGDETEAFF. As DNA, the CDR3 is TGTGCCAGCAGGGCTACAGGGGATGAGACTGAAGCTTTCTTT.

This clone has a handful of counts. The chain carries TRBV7-9 and TRBJ2-5, with D possibly matching TRBD1 (6 bases). The CDR3 is 15 residues long. Per germline, CDR1 SEHNR and CDR2 FQNEAQ (reference sequence). Deletions cut 5 bases from V and 0 bases from J, with 13 bases between. CDR3 in amino acids: CASSPGVWDQETQYF. The CDR3 DNA reads TGTGCCAGCAGCCCAGGGGTTTGGGACCAAGAGACCCAGTACTTC.

In DNA, the CDR3 is TGTGCCAGCTCTCCCGGGACAGGGACCAGTTCACCCCTCCACTTT. Protein product: CASSPGTGTSSPLHF. The rearrangement links TRBV18 to TRBJ1-6; 9 bases map to TRBD1. The V gene's germline CDR1 is KGHSH and CDR2 LQKENI. Trimming at V came to 6 bases and at J to 9 bases, leaving 9 bases not matched to a gene. The CDR3 covers 15 residues.

The chain couples TRBV11-2 to TRBJ2-7; TRBD1 might be the D (6 bases). The V gene lost 3 bases and the J gene lost 2 bases, with 14 bases spanning the gap. Germline V lookup: CDR1 SGHAT, CDR2 FQNNGV. The CDR3 spans 15 residues. CDR3 in amino acids: CASSFSDSPAYEQYF. As DNA, the CDR3 is TGTGCCAGCAGCTTCTCGGACAGCCCAGCCTACGAGCAGTACTTC.

This chain links TRBV5-1 with TRBJ2-5; D may be TRBD1 (5 bases). The last part of the DNA fits TRBJ2-7 better; the J call may be wrong. The CDR3 consists of 14 residues. Per the germline V gene, CDR1 is SGHRS and CDR2 is YFSETQ. Here the CDR3 reads CASSTGQGTYEQYF. The CDR3 DNA reads as TGCGCCAGCAGCACTGGGCAGGGCACCTACGAGCAGTACTTC.

The chain employs TRBV14 and TRBJ1-1, with unresolved D. V lost 7 bases and J 4 bases, leaving 13 bases between the germline ends. Germline CDR1 is SGHDN and CDR2 is FVKESK. This CDR3 has 13 amino acids. The CDR3 coding sequence is TGTGCCAGCACATCGGGGTTAACCACTGAAGCTTTCTTT. Protein sequence: CASTSGLTTEAFF.

The genes are TRBV5-1 and TRBJ2-1; TRBD2 aligns across 12 bases. Unmatched junction bases numbered 4, after V lost 2 bases and J lost 4 bases. Germline-derived CDR1 and CDR2 are SGHRS and YFSETQ. The CDR3 is made up of 16 amino acids. CDR3 amino acids: CASSLRTSGNYNEQFF. CDR3 nucleotide sequence: TGCGCCAGCAGCTTACGGACTAGCGGGAATTACAATGAGCAGTTCTTC.

This clone appeared a single time. This sequence joins TRBV5-1 and TRBJ2-3; 7 bases fit TRBD1. This CDR3 contains 15 residues. The germline CDR1 and CDR2 sequences are SGHRS and YFSETQ. Trimming took 0 bases from V and 1 from J; bases not matched to a gene: 2. CDR3 in DNA: TGCGCCAGCAGCTTGGTAACAGGGGGCACAGATACGCAGTATTTT. This encodes CASSLVTGGTDTQYF.

This chain links TRBV2 with TRBJ2-5; D is possibly TRBD2 (6 bases). The germline V gene has CDR1 SNHLY and CDR2 FYNNEI. With 6 bases removed from V and 4 bases from J, the gap between germline ends came to 21 bases. This CDR3 comprises 16 residues. CDR3 sequence: CASSGRAGPFGETQYF. Written as DNA, the CDR3 is TGTGCCAGCAGCGGGAGAGCAGGGCCTTTTGGAGAGACCCAGTACTTC. The full variable domain, completed using reference TRBV2 and TRBJ2-5, is EPEVTQTPSHQVTQMGQEVILRCVPISNHLYFYWYRQILGQKVEFLVSFYNNEISEKSEIFDDQFSVERPDGSNFTLKIRSTKLEDSAMYFCASSGRAGPFGETQYFGPGTRLLVL.

This clone has just a few counts. This sequence joins TRBV15 and TRBJ2-1; 10 bases align to TRBD2. V gave up 7 bases and J gave up 9 bases; unmatched junction bases: 6. Germline V gives CDR1 LNHNV, CDR2 YYDKDF (reference sequence). This CDR3 contains 13 residues. The CDR3 sequence is CATKPGLASEQFF. DNA for the CDR3: TGTGCCACCAAACCGGGACTAGCGAGTGAGCAGTTCTTC.